This T cell receptor (beta chain) comes out of a study of Graves' ophthalmopathy and Graves' hyperthyroidism (dated by TCRdb to the late 2010s). Concerning the study at large: Peripheral blood was collected at initial diagnosis, prior to any treatment. To explore V-J signatures that separate ophthalmopathy from hyperthyroidism, a discovery set of about 100 patients was enrolled, consisting of 40 to 45 with ophthalmopathy and approximately 57 with stable hyperthyroidism. In total, approximately 140 blood samples were TCR-sequenced: 40 to 45 ophthalmopathy, 75 hyperthyroidism and some 17 hyperthyroidism-to-ophthalmopathy patients. To tell Graves' ophthalmopathy apart from Graves' hyperthyroidism, and to predict which patients would progress to ophthalmopathy, the study relied on TCR beta repertoire signatures. Following sample collection, hyperthyroidism patients were given methimazole at a starting dose of 30 mg daily, and ophthalmopathy patients were given high-dose intravenous methylprednisolone. An independent validation cohort comprised 18 hyperthyroidism patients and over 15 patients who later progressed from hyperthyroidism to ophthalmopathy. T-cell repertoires of thyroid tissue and blood were compared in over 5 hyperthyroidism patients. The 100 discovery patients were divided at random into training and test sets in a 7:3 ratio.

Many counts were recorded for this clonotype. The target of this receptor is not known. The sample holds no much larger clone one base away, and base qualities are not on file. For repertoire sequencing, TCR beta CDR3 regions were amplified from RNA transcripts. A first-round RT-PCR used HTBI primers with the Qiagen OneStep RT-PCR kit, followed by a second-round multiplex PCR, size selection and purification. Libraries were sequenced on an Illumina HiSeq2000 using paired-end 100 bp reads. For the original study's pipeline: Reads were processed with SOAPnuke, discarding reads with adapters, uncalled bases, mean Phred below 15, or no exact constant-primer or identifier match. High-quality paired reads were merged with COPE v1.2.5. Each unique nucleotide sequence was treated as a clonotype, and MiTCR v1.1 was used to align the clonotypes to the IMGT TRB V, D and J references. Analysis was restricted to V-J combinations with a frequency above 0.0001, which covered roughly 99% of repertoires. A TCR clonal expansion and chaos score per V-J combination was defined as the ratio of F50 clonal expansion to chaos observed in the TCRdist matrix. Welch's t-statistics and random forest were used to reduce features to over ten V-J combinations, which were fed into a naive Bayes classifier. The Morisita-Horn index was used to measure how similar the thyroid and blood repertoires were. The raw public reads went through TCRdb reprocessing: fastp at Q25, MiXCR clone calling, in-frame beta chains kept. Records with the same CDR3 protein are collapsed into one entry carrying the most frequent genes and DNA. These V and J calls rely on TCRdb rather than the paper's analysis. The sample includes roughly 480,000 distinct CDR3 sequences, with approximately 15% observed a single time. The top ten hold approximately 9.8% of the sample.

Results the study describes overall, beyond this receptor: Ophthalmopathy was separated from stable hyperthyroidism by the 13-signature model with just under 90% sensitivity and about 81% specificity in cross-validation and with 80%/75% in the test set. In validation, the model predicted ophthalmopathy progression with 70.59% sensitivity and roughly 72% specificity; 12 predicted patients were CT-confirmed with GO in a median of 6.5 months. No statistical method was used to set the sample size in advance, and the investigators knew which group each participant was assigned to. Most of the expanded thyroid clonotypes with a frequency above 0.001 were also detected in blood, and it was suggested that the thyroid immune response may be reflected by blood repertoires.

Reading from cysteine to phenylalanine, the CDR3 counts 16 amino acids. Here the CDR3 DNA is all that survives: 48 bases in frame from base 1. The germline V gene gives CDR1 as SGHTA and CDR2 as FQGTGA. V is clipped by 5 bases and J by 6 bases, and the sequence between their germline boundaries is 17 bases long. Ophthalmopathy patients had moderately to severely active disease, Clinical Activity Score of at least 3, NOSPECS grade of at least 4, and disease duration under 3 months. Patients with other autoimmune diseases, uncontrolled infections, pregnancy or lactation were excluded from the study. Clinical symptoms, serum thyroxine, TRAb, thyroid ultrasound and orbital computed tomography were used for diagnosis. Ficoll-Paque density gradient centrifugation was used to isolate PBMCs from about 10 ml of fresh peripheral blood. Total RNA was extracted using Trizol reagent, and RNA quality was checked on an Agilent 2100 Bioanalyzer.

This sequence uses TRBV7-3 and TRBJ1-6; the D gene cannot be named for sure. Sequencing input: blood. The sequence was obtained from a woman in her twenties or thirties with Graves' ophthalmopathy. Donor details come from another sample of the same person, matched by shared clones. The CDR3 protein sequence reads: CASSLMGFGGNSPLHF. The bases are TGTGCCAGCAGCCTTATGGGTTTCGGCGGTAATTCACCCCTCCACTTT. Beyond the CDR3, the reference TRBV7-3 and TRBJ1-6 genes provide the residues; the full variable domain reads: GAGVSQTPSNKVTEKGKYVELRCDPISGHTALYWYRQSLGQGPEFLIYFQGTGAADDSGLPNDRFFAVRPEGSVSTLKIQRTERGDSAVYLCASSLMGFGGNSPLHFGNGTRLTVT.